Following are 24 T cell receptor beta chains from one sample sequenced in a study of cytomegalovirus exposure and HLA in healthy donors. Vbeta (60) and Jbeta (13) primers were used in the PCR. The method was immunoSEQ multiplex PCR; TCRdb's version includes in-frame clones alone and lacks a portion of them. The repertoire holds 120,000 to 150,000 clones, with about four fifths as singletons. Sequencing was carried out using PBMCs. The receptor source for this set is a woman in her thirties or forties in good health and CMV-seropositive.

Worth noting for this clone: Other DNA sequences from this sample encode an identical CDR3 as well. The chain couples TRBV18 to TRBJ2-7; D not certain. The CDR3 contains 13 residues. Per germline, CDR1 KGHSH and CDR2 LQKENI. The germline V and J ends were trimmed by 0 bases and 5 bases, with 8 bases remaining between them. The CDR3 spells CASSPPSLDEQYF. CDR3 DNA: TGTGCCAGCTCACCACCTAGCCTGGACGAGCAGTACTTC.

The J gene is TRBJ2-1, the V gene TRBV2, with 13 nucleotides matching TRBD2. CDR1 and CDR2 from the germline V gene are SNHLY and FYNNEI. J lost 7 bases, V lost 5 bases, and 5 bases had no gene match. This CDR3 region has 15 residues. The CDR3 DNA reads TGTGCCAGCAGTATCAGACTAGCGGGAGGAAATGAGCAGTTCTTC. It is translated as CASSIRLAGGNEQFF.

Here the CDR3 reads CASSPQGFHGYTF. Here the CDR3 DNA reads TGTGCCAGCAGCCCCCAGGGCTTCCATGGCTACACCTTC. The rearrangement joins TRBV9 to TRBJ1-2; D perhaps matches TRBD1 (5 bases). Germline V lookup: CDR1 SGDLS, CDR2 YYNGEE. Trimming took off 4 bases at V and 6 bases at J, with 13 bases between the two ends. CDR3 length: 13 amino acids.

CDR3 residues: CASRDTRNTEAFF. CDR3 bases: TGTGCCAGTAGGGACACCCGAAACACTGAAGCTTTCTTT. The gene calls are TRBV2 and TRBJ1-1, with D possibly matching TRBD1 (6 bases). This CDR3 contains 13 residues. The germline CDR1 and CDR2 sequences are SNHLY and FYNNEI. Trimming pared 9 bases from V and 2 bases from J, leaving 13 bases between.

This chain joins TRBV27 and TRBJ1-2; TRBD1 matches at 8 bases. The J segment lost 5 bases and the V segment lost 5 bases, leaving 7 bases of the junction unmatched. This CDR3 comprises 14 residues. From germline, CDR1 is MNHEY and CDR2 SMNVEV (reference sequence). The CDR3 region is CASSLSGGRYGYTF. CDR3 DNA: TGTGCCAGCAGTCTCTCAGGGGGCCGGTATGGCTACACCTTC.

V and J are TRBV20-1 and TRBJ1-5; no clear D gene. The CDR3 is made up of 11 amino acids. The V end was cut by 3 bases, the J end by 7 bases, with 7 bases between. Germline values: CDR1 DFQATT, CDR2 SNEGSKA (reference sequence). The CDR3 region has the DNA TGCAGTGCTAGTTCGGGGCAGCCCCAGCATTTT. Its translation: CSASSGQPQHF.

The V call is TRBV6-6, the J call TRBJ2-3, with TRBD2 identical over 7 bases. CDR1 is MNHNY, CDR2 SVGAGI, per germline (reference sequence). V lost 5 bases, J lost 0 bases, and 2 bases stayed unmatched. CDR3 length: 14 residues. The CDR3 here is CASSGLVSTDTQYF. The CDR3 nucleotides are TGTGCCAGCAGTGGACTAGTGAGCACAGATACGCAGTATTTT.

The CDR3 region is CAIGKELSGMSDTQYF. CDR3 bases: TGTGCCATCGGGAAAGAACTTAGCGGAATGTCAGATACGCAGTATTTT. The chain couples TRBV10-3 to TRBJ2-3, with a tentative D call TRBD2 (6 bases). The CDR3 runs to 16 residues. Per the germline V gene, CDR1 is ENHRY and CDR2 is SYGVKD. The V end lost 8 bases, the J end lost 4 bases, and 22 bases lay between the germline ends.

The chain recombines TRBV9 with TRBJ1-6; D is undetermined. V was clipped by 0 bases and J by 0 bases, with 13 bases between them. Germline loops: CDR1 SGDLS, CDR2 YYNGEE. The CDR3 totals 18 residues. CDR3 loop: CASSVGPRSSSYNSPLHF. CDR3 nucleotide sequence: TGTGCCAGCAGCGTAGGCCCCAGGTCGAGCTCCTATAATTCACCCCTCCACTTT.

This clone has only one observation. V and J are TRBV5-1 and TRBJ2-7; TRBD1 matches 7 bases. The CDR3 consists of 13 residues. Per germline, CDR1 SGHRS and CDR2 YFSETQ. J was trimmed by 2 bases and V by 3 bases; bases with no gene match: 2. This CDR3 reads CASSWGTAYEQYF. For the CDR3, the DNA is TGCGCCAGCAGCTGGGGGACAGCCTACGAGCAGTACTTC.

This rearrangement joins TRBV27 to TRBJ1-2; 7 bases are shared with TRBD1. The V gene end was trimmed by 6 bases and the J gene end by 1 base; junction bases not matched to a gene: 8. CDR1 is MNHEY and CDR2 is SMNVEV in the germline V gene (reference sequence). The CDR3 length is 15 residues. The CDR3 DNA reads TGTGCCAGCAGCAAGACAGGGATGGGTAACTATGGCTACACCTTC. It translates to CASSKTGMGNYGYTF.

V is TRBV5-5 and J is TRBJ1-1; perhaps TRBD1 as D (5 bases). Trimming took off 2 bases at V and 6 bases at J, with 5 bases between the two ends. The CDR3 runs 11 residues. From germline, CDR1 is SGHKS and CDR2 YYEKEE (reference sequence). The CDR3 DNA sequence: TGTGCCAGCAGCTTAGGGGCTGAAGCTTTCTTT. Its protein is CASSLGAEAFF.

This clone was found a few times. The rearrangement joins TRBV9 to TRBJ2-7; 9 nucleotides line up with TRBD2. V gave up 3 bases and J gave up 1 base; unmatched junction bases: 20. The germline CDR1 and CDR2 sequences are SGDLS and YYNGEE. There are 20 residues in the CDR3. As DNA, the CDR3 is TGTGCCAGCAGCGGAGACCCCGGGACTAGCTCCGCGACGTGGTCCTACGAGCAGTACTTC. This gives the protein CASSGDPGTSSATWSYEQYF.

V and J are TRBV10-3 and TRBJ1-3; no definite D call. The CDR3 covers 13 residues. Germline V lookup: CDR1 ENHRY, CDR2 SYGVKD. V lost 4 bases to trimming and J lost 2 bases, with 6 bases between them. The CDR3 region has the DNA TGTGCCATCAGTGCCGGGGCTGGAAACACCATATATTTT. It codes for CAISAGAGNTIYF.

The chain joins TRBV9 to TRBJ2-1; the match to TRBD2 covers 11 bases. Per germline, CDR1 SGDLS and CDR2 YYNGEE. The CDR3 is 16 amino acids. The V gene end was trimmed by 0 bases and the J gene end by 8 bases; junction bases not matched to a gene: 7. The CDR3 DNA follows: TGTGCCAGCAGCGTAGCTACTAGCGGGAGCGTTGATGAGCAGTTCTTC. This sequence encodes CASSVATSGSVDEQFF.

This CDR3 is CASSETSVPQHF. CDR3 bases: TGCGCCAGCAGTGAGACCTCAGTACCCCAGCATTTT. The rearrangement uses TRBV10-1 and TRBJ1-5; unclear D gene. Germline V CDR1 and CDR2: WNHNN, SYGVQD (reference sequence). Trimming left V 2 bases short and J 10 bases short, with 9 bases between. The CDR3 is made up of 12 amino acids.

The chain links TRBV7-2 to TRBJ2-4, with D possibly TRBD2 on 5 matching bases. The CDR3 spans 18 residues. CDR1 and CDR2 from the germline V gene are SGHTA and FQGNSA. V was pared by 5 bases and J by 0 bases, with 20 bases between. The DNA for the CDR3 is TGTGCCAGCAGCCTACGCCCCTCCGGGATCCTAGCCAAAAACATTCAGTACTTC. Its translation is CASSLRPSGILAKNIQYF.

The rearrangement joins TRBV6-5 to TRBJ2-1, with 11 positions matching TRBD2. The germline V gene has CDR1 MNHEY and CDR2 SVGAGI. Unmatched junction bases numbered 3, after V lost 6 bases and J lost 2 bases. This CDR3 comprises 15 residues. CDR3 amino acids: CASSLLAGAYNEQFF. In DNA, the CDR3 is TGTGCCAGCAGCCTACTAGCGGGGGCCTACAATGAGCAGTTCTTC.

The gene calls are TRBV28 and TRBJ2-2, with D possibly being TRBD2 (6 bases). Trimming stripped 2 bases from V and 7 bases from J, with 8 bases between. Germline V lookup: CDR1 MDHEN, CDR2 SYDVKM. The CDR3 sequence is 13 residues long. The CDR3 coding sequence is TGTGCCAGCAGTTTAGCGGGGCGCGGGGAGCTGTTTTTT. Its protein product is CASSLAGRGELFF.

This chain uses TRBV7-8 with TRBJ2-7, with 7 bases fitting TRBD2. The CDR3 runs to 14 residues. Germline CDR1 reads SGHVS; CDR2 reads FQNEAQ. The V and J ends lost 5 bases and 2 bases, in that order; junction bases with no gene match: 6. CDR3 sequence reads: CASSPERGPYEQYF. CDR3 in DNA: TGTGCCAGCAGCCCTGAGCGGGGACCCTACGAGCAGTACTTC.

V is TRBV5-1 and J is TRBJ2-5, with 8 bases matching TRBD2. The ends lost 1 base at V and 5 bases at J; junction bases unmatched: 4. CDR1 is SGHRS, CDR2 YFSETQ, per germline. The CDR3 is made up of 14 amino acids. CDR3 protein: CASSLREGRETQYF. DNA of the CDR3: TGCGCCAGCAGCTTGCGGGAGGGCCGGGAGACCCAGTACTTC. The full variable domain, in which reference TRBV5-1 and TRBJ2-5 provide the parts outside the CDR3, is KAGVTQTPRYLIKTRGQQVTLSCSPISGHRSVSWYQQTPGQGLQFLFEYFSETQRNKGNFPGRFSGRQFSNSRSEMNVSTLELGDSALYLCASSLREGRETQYFGPGTRLLVL.

The J gene is TRBJ1-2, the V gene TRBV5-4; D is possibly TRBD1 (5 bases). In germline, CDR1 is SGHNT, CDR2 YYREEE (reference sequence). The CDR3 sequence is 15 residues long. Trimming stripped 7 bases from V and 8 bases from J, with 24 bases between. Here the CDR3 reads CASSSNPRVRKGYTF. The CDR3 nucleotides read TGTGCCAGCTCCTCGAACCCCAGGGTGAGGAAGGGCTACACCTTC.

V and J are TRBV9 and TRBJ2-2, with TRBD1 as a possible D gene (6 bases). The ends were cut back, 3 bases at V and 2 bases at J, with 14 bases in the middle. The CDR3 runs to 16 residues. Germline V gives CDR1 SGDLS, CDR2 YYNGEE. In DNA form, the CDR3 reads TGTGCCAGCAGCGAGCCCGGGACACCCAACACCGGGGAGCTGTTTTTT. This encodes CASSEPGTPNTGELFF.

In DNA form, the CDR3 reads TGTGCCAGCAGCTTAGGGGCGGGAGAGACAGATACGCAGTATTTT. It encodes CASSLGAGETDTQYF. The rearrangement links TRBV5-4 to TRBJ2-3, with TRBD2 matching 7 bases. Germline V gives CDR1 SGHNT, CDR2 YYREEE (reference sequence). The length of the CDR3 is 15 residues. The junction had 6 bases not matched to a gene; V was cut back by 2 bases and J by 3 bases.